This T cell receptor (beta chain) was found in a study of shared clonotypes between healthy human individuals. General study points: In a few donors, approximately 5% of naive CD4 clonotypes appeared in common.

Methods used by the authors: There were no quality scores in the junction-only immunoSEQ sequences, so filtering differed. Using immunoSEQ multiplex PCR, the repertoire was profiled, and TCRdb retains in-frame clones only, with some absent. D and trimming were read from the DNA, whereas the V and J calls and clone size are those reported in that table. Altogether 2 million or so clones are present, about 95% being singletons, with the ten largest covering roughly 1.1%. V shed 5 bases and J shed 4 bases, with 6 bases lying between them. Germline V CDR1 and CDR2: SGHVS, FNYEAQ. The CDR3 loop spans 12 amino acids. CD8 cells classed as naive were CD45RO-negative and positively selected for CCR7, excluding terminally differentiated effector memory CD45RA+ cells. Concerning this clone itself: Its specificity is unknown.

The receptor was isolated from a man aged 18-30 years in good health. This chain links TRBV7-6 with TRBJ2-1; the D is unclear. Source material: naive CD8+ T cells sorted from blood. The CDR3 DNA follows: TGTGCCAGCAGCCCGTCATACAATGAGCAGTTCTTC. Its protein product is CASSPSYNEQFF.